A selection of T cell receptor beta chains follows, all from one sample in a study of T cell responses to AZD1222 COVID-19 vaccine. The method was immunoSEQ multiplex PCR; TCRdb's version includes in-frame clones alone and lacks a portion of them. The sample lists about 120,000 clones, about nine tenths occurring once. Source: peripheral blood, taken on day 0 of AZD1222 vaccination. These receptors came from an adult in good health. Both conserved end residues are part of each CDR3. Rows may omit the clone size; those that give it use once, few, many or a size class.

j_call: TRBJ2-4; clone_size: .; v_call: TRBV23-1; cdr3_aa: CASKLGLAERVAKNIQYF
j_call: TRBJ1-1; clone_size: .; v_call: TRBV19; cdr3_aa: CASSSSGSDTEAFF
j_call: TRBJ1-1; clone_size: .; v_call: TRBV4-1; cdr3_aa: CASSQDPPLLNTEAFF
j_call: TRBJ2-7; clone_size: .; v_call: TRBV3-1/TRBV3-2; cdr3_aa: CASSIDSLSYEQYF
j_call: TRBJ1-1; clone_size: .; v_call: TRBV27; cdr3_aa: CASSLRQGARAFF
j_call: TRBJ2-7; clone_size: .; v_call: TRBV27; cdr3_aa: CASSLGFMYEQYF
j_call: TRBJ2-4; clone_size: .; v_call: TRBV20-1; cdr3_aa: CSASGPDQYF
j_call: TRBJ1-2; clone_size: .; v_call: TRBV2; cdr3_aa: CATRSFTF
j_call: TRBJ2-5; clone_size: .; v_call: TRBV7-9; cdr3_aa: CASSRGQGGGETQYF
j_call: TRBJ1-1; clone_size: .; v_call: TRBV3-1/TRBV3-2; cdr3_aa: CASSQPRLAEAFF
j_call: TRBJ1-2; clone_size: .; v_call: TRBV5-6; cdr3_aa: CASSQGSEGSFYGYTF
j_call: TRBJ1-4; clone_size: .; v_call: TRBV7-8; cdr3_aa: CASSPWDTNGEKLFF
j_call: TRBJ2-5; clone_size: once; v_call: TRBV6-2/TRBV6-3; cdr3_aa: CASSSMDSQETQYF
j_call: TRBJ1-5; clone_size: .; v_call: TRBV18; cdr3_aa: CASSPGQGVQPQHF
j_call: TRBJ2-1; clone_size: once; v_call: TRBV19; cdr3_aa: CASSTRDGSSYNEQFF
j_call: TRBJ1-2; clone_size: .; v_call: TRBV9; cdr3_aa: CASSVAFNEDGNYGYTF
j_call: TRBJ2-1; clone_size: .; v_call: TRBV10-3; cdr3_aa: CAISEKFAMSSYNEQFF
j_call: TRBJ1-2; clone_size: .; v_call: TRBV10-2; cdr3_aa: CASSLTHYYGYTF
j_call: TRBJ2-1; clone_size: .; v_call: TRBV7-2; cdr3_aa: CASSLPTYYNEQFF
j_call: TRBJ2-3; clone_size: .; v_call: TRBV2; cdr3_aa: CASSGDFQIGTDTQYF
j_call: TRBJ2-2; clone_size: .; v_call: TRBV7-2; cdr3_aa: CASSSTPGLGNTGELFF
j_call: TRBJ1-3; clone_size: once; v_call: TRBV5-1; cdr3_aa: CASSLGDTTRNTIYF
j_call: TRBJ1-5; clone_size: .; v_call: TRBV2; cdr3_aa: CASSYGGANQPQHF
j_call: TRBJ1-2; clone_size: .; v_call: TRBV27; cdr3_aa: CASSSIGTGGYGYTF
j_call: TRBJ1-3; clone_size: .; v_call: TRBV15; cdr3_aa: CATSREVGAGNTIYF
j_call: TRBJ1-5; clone_size: once; v_call: TRBV30; cdr3_aa: CAWSDNSGQPQHF
j_call: TRBJ1-3; clone_size: .; v_call: TRBV11-2; cdr3_aa: CASSSGGGSPRSGNTIYF
j_call: TRBJ1-5; clone_size: .; v_call: TRBV5-1; cdr3_aa: CASSLGDRVGNQPQHF
j_call: TRBJ2-4; clone_size: .; v_call: TRBV2; cdr3_aa: CASSEWGGPNNIQYF
j_call: TRBJ1-2; clone_size: .; v_call: TRBV29-1; cdr3_aa: CSVDRDRGRLPYGYTF
j_call: TRBJ2-1; clone_size: .; v_call: TRBV5-1; cdr3_aa: CASSFLWGFGPNEQFF
j_call: TRBJ2-3; clone_size: .; v_call: TRBV7-2; cdr3_aa: CASSLLGVTDTQYF
j_call: TRBJ1-5; clone_size: .; v_call: TRBV20-1; cdr3_aa: CSASALLGINSNQPQHF
j_call: TRBJ2-3; clone_size: .; v_call: TRBV5-1; cdr3_aa: CASSKGLAGGPVGDTQYF
j_call: TRBJ2-1; clone_size: .; v_call: TRBV14; cdr3_aa: CASSQDWFRSSYNEQFF
j_call: TRBJ2-7; clone_size: once; v_call: TRBV4-1; cdr3_aa: CASSYTSGGNEQYF
j_call: TRBJ1-3; clone_size: once; v_call: TRBV7-2; cdr3_aa: CASSLWGDTYGRSGNTIYF
j_call: TRBJ1-5; clone_size: .; v_call: TRBV27; cdr3_aa: CASSFSNQPQHF
j_call: TRBJ2-7; clone_size: .; v_call: TRBV5-1; cdr3_aa: CASSLPPTGAYEQYF
j_call: TRBJ2-6; clone_size: .; v_call: TRBV28; cdr3_aa: CASSFDRFHSGANVLTF
j_call: TRBJ1-1; clone_size: .; v_call: TRBV18; cdr3_aa: CASSSDRGQEGAFF
j_call: TRBJ1-2; clone_size: few; v_call: TRBV3-1/TRBV3-2; cdr3_aa: CASSQTSGTADGYTF
j_call: TRBJ1-1; clone_size: .; v_call: TRBV10-1; cdr3_aa: CASSEGGGLGTEAFF
j_call: TRBJ2-5; clone_size: once; v_call: TRBV19; cdr3_aa: CASMASGRTQYF
j_call: TRBJ2-3; clone_size: once; v_call: TRBV5-4; cdr3_aa: CASSLDRATDTQYF
j_call: TRBJ2-3; clone_size: .; v_call: TRBV7-9; cdr3_aa: CASSFYWPGGGPPDTQYF
j_call: TRBJ1-1; clone_size: .; v_call: TRBV9; cdr3_aa: CASSPLGGGNTEAFF
j_call: TRBJ1-2; clone_size: .; v_call: TRBV6-5; cdr3_aa: CASSRFTNYGYTF